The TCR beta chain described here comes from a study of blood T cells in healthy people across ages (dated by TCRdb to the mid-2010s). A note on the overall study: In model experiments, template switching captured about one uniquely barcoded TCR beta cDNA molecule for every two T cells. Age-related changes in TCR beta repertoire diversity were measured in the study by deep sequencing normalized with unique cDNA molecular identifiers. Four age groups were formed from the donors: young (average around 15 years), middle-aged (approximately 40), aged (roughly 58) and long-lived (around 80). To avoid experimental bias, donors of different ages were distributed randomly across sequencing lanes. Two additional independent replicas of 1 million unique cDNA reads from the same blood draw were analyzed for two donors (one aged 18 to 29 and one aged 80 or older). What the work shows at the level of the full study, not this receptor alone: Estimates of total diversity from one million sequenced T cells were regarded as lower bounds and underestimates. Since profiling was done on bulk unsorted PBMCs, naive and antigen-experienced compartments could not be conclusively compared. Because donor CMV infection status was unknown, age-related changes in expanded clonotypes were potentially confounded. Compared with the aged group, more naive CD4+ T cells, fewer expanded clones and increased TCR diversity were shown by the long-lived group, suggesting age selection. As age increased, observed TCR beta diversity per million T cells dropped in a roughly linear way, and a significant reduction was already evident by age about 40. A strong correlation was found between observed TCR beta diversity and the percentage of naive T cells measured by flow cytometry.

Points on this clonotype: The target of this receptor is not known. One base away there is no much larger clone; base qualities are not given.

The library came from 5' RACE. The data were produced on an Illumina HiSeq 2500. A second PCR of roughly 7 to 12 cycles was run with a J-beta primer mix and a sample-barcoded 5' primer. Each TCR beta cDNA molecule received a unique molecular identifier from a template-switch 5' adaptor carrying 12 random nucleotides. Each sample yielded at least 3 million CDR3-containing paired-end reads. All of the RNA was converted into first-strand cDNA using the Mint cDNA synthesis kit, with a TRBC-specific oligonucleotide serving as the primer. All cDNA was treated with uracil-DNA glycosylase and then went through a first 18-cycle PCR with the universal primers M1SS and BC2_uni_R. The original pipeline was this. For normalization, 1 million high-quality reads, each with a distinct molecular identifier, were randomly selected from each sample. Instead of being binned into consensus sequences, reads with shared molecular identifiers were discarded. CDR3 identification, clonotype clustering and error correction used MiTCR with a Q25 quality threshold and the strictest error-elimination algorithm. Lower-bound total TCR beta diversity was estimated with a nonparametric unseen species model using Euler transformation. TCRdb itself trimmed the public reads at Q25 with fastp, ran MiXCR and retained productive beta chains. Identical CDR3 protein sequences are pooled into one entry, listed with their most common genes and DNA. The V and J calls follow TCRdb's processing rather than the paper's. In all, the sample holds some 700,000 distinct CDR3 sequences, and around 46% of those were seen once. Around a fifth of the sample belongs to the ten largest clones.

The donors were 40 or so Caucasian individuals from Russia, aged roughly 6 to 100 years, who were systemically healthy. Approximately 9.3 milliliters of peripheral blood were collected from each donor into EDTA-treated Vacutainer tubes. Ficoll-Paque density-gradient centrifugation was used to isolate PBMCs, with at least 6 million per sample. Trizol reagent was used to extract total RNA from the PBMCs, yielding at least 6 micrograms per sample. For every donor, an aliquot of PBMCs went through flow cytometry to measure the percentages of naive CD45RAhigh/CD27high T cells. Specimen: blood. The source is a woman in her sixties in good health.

The CDR3: CSVGAADGQPQHF. The DNA sequence is given as TGCAGCGTTGGAGCCGCGGACGGTCAGCCCCAGCATTTT. The chain is made from TRBV29-1 and TRBJ1-5, with the identity of the D gene unclear. The V and J ends are trimmed by 4 bases and 6 bases, leaving 13 bases between them. Taken from the germline V gene, the CDR1 and CDR2 loops are SQVTM and ANQGSEA. The CDR3 starts with the cysteine, ends with the phenylalanine, and has 13 residues. Left in the record is the CDR3 DNA by itself, 39 bases read in frame from the first base.